This entry lists 20 T cell receptor beta chains sequenced from one sample in a study of OX40 agonist ivuxolimab in advanced cancers. This table comes from immunoSEQ multiplex PCR, and its TCRdb copy is limited to in-frame clones, with some not included. There are under 25,000 clones in the sample; 65% to 90% occur only once, and about a fifth lies in the top ten. The specimen was CD4+ or CD8+ T cells sorted from blood, collected in a trial of the OX40 agonist ivuxolimab. These receptors were taken from an adult with an advanced solid tumor such as melanoma, head and neck, liver or kidney cancer.

The chain couples TRBV7-2 to TRBJ2-7; D not certain. CDR1 is SGHTA, CDR2 FQGNSA, per germline. This CDR3 spans 11 amino acids. V was shortened by 2 bases and J by 4 bases, with 3 bases between the two germline ends. The CDR3 region has the DNA TGTGCCAGCAGCTTAACGTACGAGCAGTACTTC. Residues: CASSLTYEQYF.

The chain is built from TRBV4-1 and TRBJ2-2; the D gene is possibly TRBD1 (6 bases). This CDR3 has 15 amino acids. Per germline, CDR1 MGHRA and CDR2 YSYEKL. V lost 4 bases to trimming and J lost 1 base, with 10 bases between them. The CDR3 sequence: CASSPGTLNTGELFF. The DNA for the CDR3 is TGCGCCAGCAGCCCCGGGACATTGAACACCGGGGAGCTGTTTTTT.

To note about this clone: One end of the junction fails to match germline, which may point to a read error. This chain uses TRBV27 with TRBJ2-7; the D gene is possibly TRBD1 (6 bases). CDR1 is MNHEY and CDR2 is SMNVEV in the germline V gene (reference sequence). CDR3 size: 11 residues. CDR3 in amino acids: CASGSYGTPSF. The CDR3, as DNA: TGTGCCAGCGGTTCTTACGGGACACCAAGCTTC.

This clone occurred a few times. The chain combines TRBV28 with TRBJ2-5; D may match TRBD1 or TRBD2 (5 bases each). The CDR3 loop spans 14 amino acids. Germline V gene data show CDR1 as MDHEN and CDR2 as SYDVKM. Trimming stripped 6 bases from V and 5 bases from J, with 16 bases between. CDR3 bases: TGTGCCAGCAGGCACGTCCGGGGCTGGGAGACCCAGTACTTC. This gives the protein CASRHVRGWETQYF.

This clone was detected only a few times. The chain employs TRBV9 and TRBJ1-1; maybe TRBD1 (5 bases). CDR1 is SGDLS and CDR2 is YYNGEE in the germline V gene. V was clipped by 4 bases and J by 7 bases, with 14 bases between them. The CDR3 length is 13 residues. CDR3: CASSPNQGREAFF. The CDR3 bases are TGTGCCAGCAGCCCCAATCAGGGTCGTGAAGCTTTCTTT.

The gene calls are TRBV7-6 and TRBJ1-5; D gene uncertain. Trimming took 4 bases from V and 3 from J, leaving 22 bases between them. CDR1 is SGHVS, CDR2 FNYEAQ, per germline. The CDR3 sequence is 18 residues long. The CDR3 protein is CASSSSLGGILANQPQHF. The CDR3 DNA follows: TGTGCCAGCAGCTCCTCCCTCGGCGGGATTTTGGCCAATCAGCCCCAGCATTTT.

This clone occurred a few times. The V and J genes are TRBV5-4 and TRBJ1-5, with a possible D match to TRBD1 (6 bases). The V end lost 2 bases, the J end lost 7 bases, and 13 bases lay between the germline ends. CDR3 length equals 14 residues. Germline assignment: CDR1 SGHNT and CDR2 YYREEE (reference sequence). The CDR3 is CASSLKEGDQPQHF. CDR3 sequence (DNA): TGTGCCAGCAGCTTAAAGGAGGGGGACCAGCCCCAGCATTTT.

This clone was seen only a few times. The CDR3 loop is CASSEVQADTQYF. In DNA form, the CDR3 reads TGTGCCAGCAGTGAAGTACAGGCAGATACGCAGTATTTT. The chain couples TRBV2 to TRBJ2-3, with a possible D match to TRBD1 (5 bases). The CDR3 sequence is 13 residues long. Germline CDR1 reads SNHLY; CDR2 reads FYNNEI. V was clipped by 1 base and J by 4 bases, with 6 bases between them.

The chain is built from TRBV19 and TRBJ1-1, with D perhaps TRBD1 (6 bases). The CDR3 extends over 14 amino acids. Germline assignment: CDR1 LNHDA and CDR2 SQIVND (reference sequence). The ends were cut back, 1 base at V and 5 bases at J, with 11 bases in the middle. Here the CDR3 reads CASSIVQGKTEAFF. The CDR3 coding sequence is TGTGCCAGTAGTATAGTACAGGGTAAAACTGAAGCTTTCTTT.

V is TRBV28 and J is TRBJ2-2; 7 bases align to TRBD2. The germline CDR1 and CDR2 sequences are MDHEN and SYDVKM. After removal of 5 bases from V and 4 bases from J, the junction contained 19 bases not matched to a gene. The CDR3 is 19 residues long. The chain's CDR3 is CASSLYTSVHHLFTGELFF. The CDR3 DNA is TGTGCCAGCAGTCTATACACTAGCGTCCATCACCTCTTCACCGGGGAGCTGTTTTTT.

This clone is deemed medium-sized (0.01 to 0.1%). The chain recombines TRBV7-3 with TRBJ2-1, with 9 bases fitting TRBD2. Trimming cost V 2 bases and J 7 bases; bases outside gene matches: 3. The germline V gene encodes CDR1 SGHTA and CDR2 FQGTGA. This CDR3 has 14 amino acids. The CDR3 bases are TGTGCCAGCAGCTTACAGGGACTAGCAAATGAGCAGTTCTTC. This sequence encodes CASSLQGLANEQFF.

The V call is TRBV6-4, the J call TRBJ2-7; D is possibly TRBD2 (6 bases). Per the germline V gene, CDR1 is MRHNA and CDR2 is SNTAGT. The V and J ends lost 2 bases and 3 bases respectively, with 17 bases between them. This CDR3 is built from 16 residues. CDR3: CASSDPGTPGDYEQYF. DNA for the CDR3: TGTGCCAGCAGTGACCCAGGGACCCCGGGGGACTACGAGCAGTACTTC.

The chain uses TRBV4-1 and TRBJ2-7; 7 positions agree with TRBD1. The V gene's germline CDR1 is MGHRA and CDR2 YSYEKL. V lost 4 bases to trimming and J lost 2 bases; unmatched junction nucleotides: 26. The CDR3 spans 21 residues. The CDR3 nucleotides are TGCGCCAGCAGCCCCTCCCGGATGGCCCCCCCATCGGACAGGTTAACCTACGAGCAGTACTTC. Translation: CASSPSRMAPPSDRLTYEQYF.

The gene calls are TRBV19 and TRBJ2-5; no definite D call. From germline, CDR1 is LNHDA and CDR2 SQIVND (reference sequence). The CDR3 sequence is 14 residues long. The V gene lost 8 bases and the J gene lost 5 bases, with 18 bases spanning the gap. The DNA of the CDR3 is TGTGCCAGTGGGGAAAATTCGGCCTGGGAGACCCAGTACTTC. Translation gives CASGENSAWETQYF.

The chain links TRBV5-1 to TRBJ1-6; D remains ambiguous. Trimming shortened V by 0 bases and J by 0 bases, and 13 bases separated the two germline ends. In germline, CDR1 is SGHRS, CDR2 YFSETQ. This CDR3 is built from 18 residues. The CDR3 loop is CASSLAGGISSYNSPLHF. CDR3 nucleotides: TGCGCCAGCAGCTTGGCAGGAGGGATTAGCTCCTATAATTCACCCCTCCACTTT.

The rearrangement uses TRBV5-6 and TRBJ2-3; D not certain. The CDR3 has 15 residues. Trimming took 5 bases from V and 4 from J, leaving 17 bases between them. CDR1 is SGHDT and CDR2 is YYEEEE in the germline V gene. This chain's CDR3 is CASSRANLGSDTQYF. Here the CDR3 DNA reads TGTGCCAGCAGTCGGGCCAACCTTGGGTCAGATACGCAGTATTTT.

The chain is built from TRBV2 and TRBJ1-5; D is perhaps TRBD1 (6 bases). The ends were cut back, 5 bases at V and 4 bases at J, with 12 bases in the middle. The CDR3 length is 14 residues. The germline V gene has CDR1 SNHLY and CDR2 FYNNEI. This chain's CDR3 is CASSYRVGNQPQHF. The DNA of the CDR3 is TGTGCCAGCAGTTACAGGGTGGGGAATCAGCCCCAGCATTTT.

This chain connects TRBV6-5 to TRBJ2-6; D might be TRBD1 or TRBD2, each matching 5 bases. V lost 7 bases to trimming and J lost 2 bases, with 9 bases between them. The CDR3 contains 14 residues. The V gene's germline CDR1 is MNHEY and CDR2 SVGAGI. CDR3: CASTPGPGANVLTF. CDR3 in DNA: TGTGCCAGCACCCCGGGACCTGGGGCCAACGTCCTGACTTTC.

This clone has a single count. V and J are TRBV19 and TRBJ1-1, with D uncertain. The CDR3 has 12 amino acids. The ends were cut back, 6 bases at V and 3 bases at J, with 8 bases in the middle. Germline values: CDR1 LNHDA, CDR2 SQIVND (reference sequence). Here the CDR3 reads CASRFSHTEAFF. The CDR3 DNA is TGTGCCAGTAGGTTCAGCCACACTGAAGCTTTCTTT.

CDR3 sequence (DNA): TGTGCCAGCAGCTTTATTGTGGCCAGGTGGGATGAGCAGTTCTTC. Amino acid sequence: CASSFIVARWDEQFF. The rearrangement joins TRBV7-9 to TRBJ2-1; D not resolved. This CDR3 has 15 residues. Germline V CDR1 and CDR2: SEHNR, FQNEAQ (reference sequence). V dropped 3 bases and J dropped 8 bases, with 17 bases sitting between them.